This T cell receptor beta chain was captured in a study of T cell responses to AZD1222 COVID-19 vaccine. The wider study: Second doses were pooled across both intervals (about 4 or about 12 weeks). General study findings and limits: Compared with day 0, the breadth and depth of the Spike-specific TCR repertoire rose significantly after two doses of AZD1222. Donors were mostly white British, more females; clonal diversity possibly underestimated.

Generated by immunoSEQ multiplex PCR, the TCRdb table keeps only in-frame clones and is missing some. Here the sample spans some 140,000 clones, over 85% being singletons. V was shortened by 0 bases and J by 11 bases, with 7 bases between the two germline ends. Germline V CDR1 and CDR2: SGHTA, FQGNSA. This CDR3 region has 11 residues. In regard to this clone: Its antigen is not identified.

This receptor was identified in an adult in good health. This chain uses TRBV7-2 with TRBJ2-5; D unresolved. The starting material was peripheral blood, obtained on day 0 of AZD1222 vaccination. The chain's CDR3 is CASSLAGRQYF. CDR3 bases: TGTGCCAGCAGCTTAGCCGGACGACAGTACTTC.